This T cell receptor (beta chain) was found in a study of blood T cell repertoires in COVID-19. The wider study: There were acute and convalescent COVID-19 samples, and they came from the United States, Italy and Spain.

The CDR3 is 15 amino acids. V lost 0 bases to trimming and J lost 8 bases; unmatched junction nucleotides: 5. Germline loops: CDR1 LGHNA, CDR2 YSLEER. Clones were sequenced by immunoSEQ multiplex PCR, and TCRdb holds only the in-frame ones, with some missing. Altogether about 140,000 clones are present, roughly 80% being singletons, with the ten largest covering more than 8.5%. Sequenced: peripheral blood. The TCR originated in a woman in her forties or fifties with active or convalescent COVID-19. This chain links TRBV4-3 with TRBJ2-1; 9 bases are shared with TRBD2. This CDR3 is CASSQDTRGGDEQFF. CDR3 coding DNA: TGCGCCAGCAGCCAAGATACGCGGGGGGGTGATGAGCAGTTCTTC.